This T cell receptor beta chain appears in the sequencing data of a study of regulatory T cells in long-lasting Graves disease. The time point here: newly diagnosed GD, antithyroid drugs for less than 3 months. Following extraction of RNA from PBMCs, that RNA was used to make the TCR library. Through Arm-PCR of CDR3 regions and iRepertoire HTBI primers, TCR beta libraries were built. Via MiXCR, TCRdb re-called the multiplex PCR reads, giving one row per CDR3 protein. Here the sample spans about 620,000 distinct CDR3 sequences, about 16% being singletons. The same sample was also used in a study of T cells in Graves' hyperthyroidism and ophthalmopathy.

This material consisted of peripheral blood mononuclear cells (PBMCs), taken at new diagnosis, from a patient treated with antithyroid drugs. The receptor comes from a woman younger than 45 with Graves disease.

The CDR3 sequence is CASSCWRGRSNQPQHF. In DNA, the CDR3 is TGTGCCAGCAGTTGTTGGAGGGGAAGGAGCAATCAGCCCCAGCATTTT. The chain joins TRBV6-5 to TRBJ1-5; D is perhaps TRBD1 (5 bases). CDR1 and CDR2 (germline): MNHEY, SVGAGI. The germline V and J ends were trimmed by 4 bases and 1 base, with 14 bases remaining between them. The CDR3 length is 16 residues.